What follows are 16 T cell receptor beta chains derived from one specimen sequenced in a study of T cell changes during pregnancy in multiple sclerosis. The assay was immunoSEQ multiplex PCR, and TCRdb's table has in-frame clones only and misses some. There are about 110,000 clones in the sample; roughly nine tenths occur only once, and less than 2% lies in the top ten. This sample comprised peripheral blood, obtained in the third trimester of pregnancy. The source is a female donor with multiple sclerosis, enrolled in a pregnancy study.

The genes are TRBV7-6 and TRBJ2-5, with D perhaps matching TRBD2 (5 bases). Germline V lookup: CDR1 SGHVS, CDR2 FNYEAQ. V was trimmed by 4 bases and J by 14 bases, leaving 17 bases between them. The CDR3 has 12 amino acids. The CDR3 loop is CASSSLDWSQYF. CDR3 sequence (DNA): TGTGCCAGCAGCTCCCTGGACTGGTCGCAATACTTC.

The genes are TRBV7-9 and TRBJ1-4; 7 positions agree with TRBD1. V lost 2 bases, J lost 5 bases, and 2 bases stayed unmatched. Looked up from germline, CDR1 is SEHNR and CDR2 is FQNEAQ (reference sequence). This CDR3 has 14 amino acids. The CDR3 sequence is CASSLQGVNEKLFF. Here the CDR3 DNA reads TGTGCCAGCAGCTTACAGGGGGTAAATGAAAAACTGTTTTTT.

This clone occurred once. The chain is built from TRBV2 and TRBJ1-5, with no clear D. The CDR3 consists of 13 residues. The V end was cut by 7 bases, the J end by 2 bases, with 9 bases between. Per the germline V gene, CDR1 is SNHLY and CDR2 is FYNNEI. In DNA form, the CDR3 reads TGTGCCAGCACCCACGAGGGCAATCAGCCCCAGCATTTT. It codes for CASTHEGNQPQHF. Supplemented by reference TRBV2 and TRBJ1-5, the full variable domain reads EPEVTQTPSHQVTQMGQEVILRCVPISNHLYFYWYRQILGQKVEFLVSFYNNEISEKSEIFDDQFSVERPDGSNFTLKIRSTKLEDSAMYFCASTHEGNQPQHFGDGTRLSIL.

This chain connects TRBV5-5 to TRBJ2-1; 11 bases fit TRBD2. CDR3 length: 17 amino acids. V shed 4 bases and J 4 bases; nucleotides not matched to a gene: 10. Germline V gives CDR1 SGHKS, CDR2 YYEKEE (reference sequence). CDR3 nucleotides: TGTGCCAGCAGCACACCAGTACTAGCGGGAGATTACAATGAGCAGTTCTTC. Residues: CASSTPVLAGDYNEQFF.

This clone was observed a few times. This chain connects TRBV20-1 to TRBJ1-1, with D possibly matching TRBD1 (5 bases). V gave up 5 bases and J gave up 4 bases, with 8 bases separating them. This CDR3 has 11 residues. Germline V gene data show CDR1 as DFQATT and CDR2 as SNEGSKA (reference sequence). In nucleotides, the CDR3 is TGCAGTGCTCCGGGGGTCACTGAAGCTTTCTTT. This codes for CSAPGVTEAFF.

In DNA form, the CDR3 reads TGTGCCAGCAGTTACTCGACAGGGAACTACGAGCAGTACTTC. It is translated as CASSYSTGNYEQYF. V and J are TRBV6-6 and TRBJ2-7, with TRBD1 matching 7 bases. Germline V gene data show CDR1 as MNHNY and CDR2 as SVGAGI (reference sequence). CDR3 length: 14 residues. Trimming at V came to 0 bases and at J to 3 bases, leaving 2 bases not matched to a gene.

This clone was recorded once. The rearrangement joins TRBV5-1 to TRBJ2-6; unclear D gene. The V gene's germline CDR1 is SGHRS and CDR2 YFSETQ. The ends were cut back, 4 bases at V and 0 bases at J, with 14 bases in the middle. CDR3 length: 17 amino acids. The CDR3 DNA follows: TGCGCCAGCAGCCTATCTCCTATTAGCTCTGGGGCCAACGTCCTGACTTTC. Its protein is CASSLSPISSGANVLTF.

The count of this clone is one. The chain uses TRBV9 and TRBJ1-1; D call uncertain. The CDR3 totals 13 residues. The V gene's germline CDR1 is SGDLS and CDR2 YYNGEE. Trimming left V 4 bases short and J 4 bases short, with 11 bases between. This CDR3 reads CASSPPRSTEAFF. In DNA form, the CDR3 reads TGTGCCAGCAGCCCCCCAAGGAGCACTGAAGCTTTCTTT.

This chain links TRBV30 with TRBJ2-5, with D possibly TRBD2 on 5 matching bases. The germline V gene has CDR1 GTSNPN and CDR2 SVGIG (reference sequence). This CDR3 has 15 residues. V lost 0 bases and J lost 6, with 17 bases in between. The DNA of the CDR3 is TGTGCCTGGAGTGTACGAGGGTTTGGAGAAAAGACCCAGTACTTC. Encoded protein: CAWSVRGFGEKTQYF.

The chain uses TRBV5-5 and TRBJ1-1, with D tentatively TRBD1 (5 bases). V was clipped by 4 bases and J by 3 bases, with 22 bases between them. The CDR3 is 17 residues long. Germline CDR1 is SGHKS and CDR2 is YYEKEE (reference sequence). Here the CDR3 reads CASSVDTRGLSYTEAFF. DNA of the CDR3: TGTGCCAGCAGCGTGGACACCCGTGGCCTGTCTTACACTGAAGCTTTCTTT.

V usage is TRBV2 and J usage is TRBJ2-1; TRBD2 matches 8 bases. The CDR3 consists of 13 residues. Trimming at V came to 6 bases and at J to 9 bases, leaving 7 bases not matched to a gene. Germline V gives CDR1 SNHLY, CDR2 FYNNEI. The CDR3 sequence is CASRSGGAGEQFF. The CDR3 DNA reads as TGTGCCAGCAGATCGGGGGGGGCCGGTGAGCAGTTCTTC. Full variable domain (rest looked up from reference TRBV2 and TRBJ2-1): EPEVTQTPSHQVTQMGQEVILRCVPISNHLYFYWYRQILGQKVEFLVSFYNNEISEKSEIFDDQFSVERPDGSNFTLKIRSTKLEDSAMYFCASRSGGAGEQFFGPGTRLTVL.

The V gene is TRBV16, the J gene TRBJ1-2, with 10 bases matching TRBD1. This CDR3 spans 16 amino acids. V lost 0 bases, J lost 4 bases, and 5 bases stayed unmatched. CDR1 and CDR2 (germline): KGHSY, FQNENV. Written as DNA, the CDR3 is TGTGCCAGCAGCCAATCGAGGACAGGGGGGATCTATGGCTACACCTTC. Translation gives CASSQSRTGGIYGYTF.

This chain links TRBV5-4 with TRBJ2-5; TRBD2 matches 9 bases. In germline, CDR1 is SGHNT, CDR2 YYREEE (reference sequence). CDR3 length equals 15 residues. The junction had 9 bases not matched to a gene; V was cut back by 4 bases and J by 5 bases. In DNA, the CDR3 is TGTGCCAGCAGCGAGGGGCTTACTAGCGGGGAGACCCAGTACTTC. Protein: CASSEGLTSGETQYF.

The V call is TRBV29-1, the J call TRBJ2-3, with D perhaps matching TRBD1 (5 bases). CDR3 size: 13 residues. V lost 1 base, J lost 2 bases, and 7 bases lay in between. CDR1 is SQVTM, CDR2 ANQGSEA, per germline. CDR3 in DNA: TGCAGCGTTGAAGGACAGTTCACAGATACGCAGTATTTT. It yields the protein CSVEGQFTDTQYF.

The V call is TRBV9, the J call TRBJ2-5; tentative D call: TRBD1 (5 bases). The CDR3 extends over 14 amino acids. Germline loops: CDR1 SGDLS, CDR2 YYNGEE. V shed 3 bases and J shed 0 bases, with 9 bases lying between them. The CDR3 nucleotides are TGTGCCAGCAGCGGCAGACAGAACCAAGAGACCCAGTACTTC. Protein sequence: CASSGRQNQETQYF.

The rearrangement links TRBV2 to TRBJ1-2; D might be TRBD1 (5 bases). CDR1 and CDR2 from the germline V gene are SNHLY and FYNNEI. V was clipped by 8 bases and J by 3 bases, with 19 bases between them. The CDR3 extends over 15 amino acids. The CDR3: CASRPGGIGDYGYTF. Here the CDR3 DNA reads TGTGCCAGCCGGCCGGGGGGGATCGGCGACTATGGCTACACCTTC.